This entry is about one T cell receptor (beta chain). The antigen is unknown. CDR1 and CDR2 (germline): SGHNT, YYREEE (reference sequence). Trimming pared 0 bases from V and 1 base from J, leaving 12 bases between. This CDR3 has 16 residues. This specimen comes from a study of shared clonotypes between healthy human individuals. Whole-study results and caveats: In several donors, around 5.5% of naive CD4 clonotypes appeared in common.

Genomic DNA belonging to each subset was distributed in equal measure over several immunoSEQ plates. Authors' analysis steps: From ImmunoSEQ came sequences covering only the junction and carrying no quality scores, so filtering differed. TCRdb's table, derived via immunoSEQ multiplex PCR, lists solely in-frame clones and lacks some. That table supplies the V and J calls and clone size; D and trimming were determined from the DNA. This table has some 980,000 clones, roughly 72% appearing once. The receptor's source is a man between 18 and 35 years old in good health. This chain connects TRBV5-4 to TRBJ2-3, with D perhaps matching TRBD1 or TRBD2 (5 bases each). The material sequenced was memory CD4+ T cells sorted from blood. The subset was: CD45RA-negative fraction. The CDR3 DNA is TGTGCCAGCAGCTTGGTTGGGGGTAAGGGCACAGATACGCAGTATTTT. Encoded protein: CASSLVGGKGTDTQYF. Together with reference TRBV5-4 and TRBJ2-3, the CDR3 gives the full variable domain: ETGVTQSPTHLIKTRGQQVTLRCSSQSGHNTVSWYQQALGQGPQFIFQYYREEENGRGNFPPRFSGLQFPNYSSELNVNALELDDSALYLCASSLVGGKGTDTQYFGPGTRLTVL.